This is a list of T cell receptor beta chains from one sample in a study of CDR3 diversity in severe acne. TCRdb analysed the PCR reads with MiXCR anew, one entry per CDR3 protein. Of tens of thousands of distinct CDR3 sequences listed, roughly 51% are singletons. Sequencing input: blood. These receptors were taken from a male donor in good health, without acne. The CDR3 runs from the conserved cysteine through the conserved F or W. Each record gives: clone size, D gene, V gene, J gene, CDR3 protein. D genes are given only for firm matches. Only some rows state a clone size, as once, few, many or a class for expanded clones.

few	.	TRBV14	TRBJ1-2	CASSQGLGGSGYTF
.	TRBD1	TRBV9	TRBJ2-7	CASSRQGVDYEQYF
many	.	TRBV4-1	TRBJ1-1	CASSQAGSWNTEAFF
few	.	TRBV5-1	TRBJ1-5	CASSLVSGPNQPQHF
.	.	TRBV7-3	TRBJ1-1	CASSGAMNTEAFF
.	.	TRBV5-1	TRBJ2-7	CASSQTREEQYF
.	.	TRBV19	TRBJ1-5	CASSTDTIGSQPQHF
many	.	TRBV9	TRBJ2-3	CASSVAPRGVDTQYF
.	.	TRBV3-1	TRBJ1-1	CASRAGRMNTEAFF
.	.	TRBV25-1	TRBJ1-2	CASSPGTTKLYNYGYTF
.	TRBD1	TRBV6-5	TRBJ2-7	CASSQTGGGYEQYF
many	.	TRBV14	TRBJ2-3	CASSPRGDTDTQYF
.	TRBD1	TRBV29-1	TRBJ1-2	CSVEKTGVGGYTF
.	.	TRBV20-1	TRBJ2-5	CSAGGRDQETQYF
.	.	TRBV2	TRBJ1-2	CASNLDTYGYTF
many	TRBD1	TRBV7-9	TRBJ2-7	CASSRDRGAYEQYF
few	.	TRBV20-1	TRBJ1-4	CSIWSGDEKLFF
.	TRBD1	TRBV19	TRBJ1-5	CASKMTGGHNQPQHF